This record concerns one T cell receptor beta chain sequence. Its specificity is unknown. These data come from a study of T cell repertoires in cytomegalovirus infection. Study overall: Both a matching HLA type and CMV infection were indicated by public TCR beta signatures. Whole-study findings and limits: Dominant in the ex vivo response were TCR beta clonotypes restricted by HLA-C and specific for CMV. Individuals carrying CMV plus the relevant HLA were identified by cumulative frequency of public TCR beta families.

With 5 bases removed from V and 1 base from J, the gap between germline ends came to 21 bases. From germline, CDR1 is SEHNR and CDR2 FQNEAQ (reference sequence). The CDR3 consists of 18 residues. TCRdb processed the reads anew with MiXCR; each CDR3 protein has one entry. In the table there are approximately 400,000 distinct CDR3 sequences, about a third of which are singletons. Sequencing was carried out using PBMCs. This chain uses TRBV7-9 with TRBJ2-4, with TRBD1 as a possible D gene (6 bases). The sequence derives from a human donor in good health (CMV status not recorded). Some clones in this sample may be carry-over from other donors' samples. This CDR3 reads CASSLGKGDVWAKNIQYF. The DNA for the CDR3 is TGTGCCAGCAGCCTGGGAAAGGGGGATGTCTGGGCCAAAAACATTCAGTACTTC. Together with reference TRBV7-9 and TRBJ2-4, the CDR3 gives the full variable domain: DTGVSQNPRHKITKRGQNVTFRCDPISEHNRLYWYRQTLGQGPEFLTYFQNEAQLEKSRLLSDRFSAERPKGSFSTLEIQRTEQGDSAMYLCASSLGKGDVWAKNIQYFGAGTRLSVL.